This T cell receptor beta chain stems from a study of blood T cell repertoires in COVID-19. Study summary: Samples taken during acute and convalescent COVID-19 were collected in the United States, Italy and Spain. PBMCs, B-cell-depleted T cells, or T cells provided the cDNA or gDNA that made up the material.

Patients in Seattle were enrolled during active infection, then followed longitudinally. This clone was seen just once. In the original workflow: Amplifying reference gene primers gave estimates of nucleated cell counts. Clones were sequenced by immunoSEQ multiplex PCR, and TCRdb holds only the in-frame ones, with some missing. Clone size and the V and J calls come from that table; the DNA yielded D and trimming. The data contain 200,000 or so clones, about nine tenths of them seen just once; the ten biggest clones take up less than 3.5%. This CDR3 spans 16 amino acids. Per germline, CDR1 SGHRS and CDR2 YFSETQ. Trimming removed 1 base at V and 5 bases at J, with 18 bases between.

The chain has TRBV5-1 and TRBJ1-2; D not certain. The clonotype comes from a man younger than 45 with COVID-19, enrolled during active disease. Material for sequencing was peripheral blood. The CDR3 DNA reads TGCGCCAGCAGCTTGTCGCCCACTGAATTGGTTTATGGCTACACCTTC. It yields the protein CASSLSPTELVYGYTF.